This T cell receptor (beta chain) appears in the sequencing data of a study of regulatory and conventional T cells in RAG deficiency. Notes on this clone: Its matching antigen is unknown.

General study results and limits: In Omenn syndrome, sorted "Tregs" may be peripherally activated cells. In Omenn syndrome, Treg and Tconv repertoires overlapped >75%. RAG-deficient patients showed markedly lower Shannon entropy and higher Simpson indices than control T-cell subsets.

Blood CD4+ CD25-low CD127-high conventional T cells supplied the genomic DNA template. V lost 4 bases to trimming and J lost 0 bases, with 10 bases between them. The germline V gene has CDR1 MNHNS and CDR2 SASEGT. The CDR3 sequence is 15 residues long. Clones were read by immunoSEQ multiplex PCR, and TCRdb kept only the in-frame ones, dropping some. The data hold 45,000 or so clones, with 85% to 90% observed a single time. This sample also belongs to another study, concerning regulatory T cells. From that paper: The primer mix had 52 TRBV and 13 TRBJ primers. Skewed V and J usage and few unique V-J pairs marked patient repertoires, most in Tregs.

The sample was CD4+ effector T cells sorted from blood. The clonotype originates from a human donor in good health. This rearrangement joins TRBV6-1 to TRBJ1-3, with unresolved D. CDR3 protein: CASSVLADSGNTIYF. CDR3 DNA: TGTGCCAGCAGTGTACTGGCTGACTCTGGAAACACCATATATTTT.